What follows are 17 T cell receptor beta chains derived from one specimen sequenced in a study of blood T cell repertoires in COVID-19. The data were produced by immunoSEQ multiplex PCR, yet TCRdb's version contains in-frame clones alone and is incomplete. The sample yields about 160,000 clones, over 90% seen once. The sequenced material came from peripheral blood. The origin of the receptors is a man aged 50-59 years with acute or convalescent COVID-19.

This clone was picked up one time. The rearrangement joins TRBV30 to TRBJ1-5; D is undetermined. Trimming removed 2 bases from V and 2 bases from J, with 10 bases in between. Germline V gives CDR1 GTSNPN, CDR2 SVGIG (reference sequence). The length of the CDR3 is 14 residues. The CDR3 DNA reads as TGTGCCTGGAGTAAATGGGGAGGCAATCAGCCCCAGCATTTT. Encoded protein: CAWSKWGGNQPQHF.

The rearrangement joins TRBV20-1 to TRBJ1-6, with D maybe TRBD1 (5 bases). Trimming stripped 3 bases from V and 3 bases from J, with 9 bases between. This CDR3 comprises 14 residues. Germline V gene data show CDR1 as DFQATT and CDR2 as SNEGSKA (reference sequence). In nucleotides, the CDR3 is TGCAGTGCTAGTGGCCAGGGCTATAATTCACCCCTCCACTTT. It is translated as CSASGQGYNSPLHF.

V usage is TRBV6-5 and J usage is TRBJ1-4; D perhaps matches TRBD1 (6 bases). The V gene's germline CDR1 is MNHEY and CDR2 SVGAGI. CDR3 length: 15 residues. Trimming removed 5 bases from V and 7 bases from J, with 17 bases in between. The CDR3, as DNA: TGTGCCAGCAGTAACCAGGGGTCCCAGGGTGAAAAACTGTTTTTT. Protein product: CASSNQGSQGEKLFF.

This clone has just one count. The chain carries TRBV9 and TRBJ1-1; D gene uncertain. The germline V gene encodes CDR1 SGDLS and CDR2 YYNGEE. CDR3 length equals 14 residues. V was trimmed by 1 base and J by 2 bases, leaving 9 bases between them. CDR3 in amino acids: CASSVNPGNTEAFF. The CDR3 coding sequence is TGTGCCAGCAGCGTAAACCCGGGAAACACTGAAGCTTTCTTT.

The sample holds one count of this clone. The chain combines TRBV30 with TRBJ1-1, with 7 bases identical to TRBD1. The CDR3 runs to 13 residues. V dropped 5 bases and J dropped 2; count of bases not matched to a gene: 5. CDR1 and CDR2 (germline): GTSNPN, SVGIG (reference sequence). CDR3 DNA: TGTGCCTGGGCTGACAGGGTTAACACTGAAGCTTTCTTT. Its translation: CAWADRVNTEAFF.

This sequence joins TRBV9 and TRBJ1-6; 7 bases fit TRBD1. V shed 4 bases and J 9 bases; nucleotides not matched to a gene: 10. In germline, CDR1 is SGDLS, CDR2 YYNGEE. This CDR3 is built from 15 residues. This CDR3 is CASSPPGQSSSPLHF. For the CDR3, the DNA is TGTGCCAGCAGCCCGCCGGGACAGAGCTCTTCACCCCTCCACTTT. Full variable domain (missing parts from reference TRBV9 and TRBJ1-6): DSGVTQTPKHLITATGQRVTLRCSPRSGDLSVYWYQQSLDQGLQFLIQYYNGEERAKGNILERFSAQQFPDLHSELNLSSLELGDSALYFCASSPPGQSSSPLHFGNGTRLTVT.

V and J are TRBV9 and TRBJ1-1, with D tentatively TRBD1 (6 bases). The CDR3 runs 15 residues. Trimming cost V 4 bases and J 4 bases, with 17 bases left between them. The germline CDR1 and CDR2 sequences are SGDLS and YYNGEE. The CDR3 spells CASSFSGEPATEAFF. CDR3 sequence (DNA): TGTGCCAGCAGCTTCTCAGGGGAGCCCGCCACTGAAGCTTTCTTT. The complete variable domain, with remaining parts taken from reference TRBV9 and TRBJ1-1, reads DSGVTQTPKHLITATGQRVTLRCSPRSGDLSVYWYQQSLDQGLQFLIQYYNGEERAKGNILERFSAQQFPDLHSELNLSSLELGDSALYFCASSFSGEPATEAFFGQGTRLTVV.

The genes are TRBV5-1 and TRBJ2-3, with 10 bases identical to TRBD2. This CDR3 is 16 amino acids long. V shed 5 bases and J 2 bases; nucleotides not matched to a gene: 8. Germline values: CDR1 SGHRS, CDR2 YFSETQ. CDR3 coding DNA: TGCGCCAGCAGGCAAACTAGCGGGACTCACACAGATACGCAGTATTTT. Translated, it gives CASRQTSGTHTDTQYF.

The chain links TRBV27 to TRBJ1-5; 11 nucleotides match TRBD1. V trimming: 2 bases; J trimming: 6 bases; junction bases outside the gene matches: 6. There are 16 residues in the CDR3. In germline, CDR1 is MNHEY, CDR2 SMNVEV (reference sequence). Here the CDR3 DNA reads TGTGCCAGCAGTTTAGGGACAGGGGGTTTCAGTCAGCCCCAGCATTTT. Its translation is CASSLGTGGFSQPQHF.

The chain couples TRBV28 to TRBJ1-5; D is unclear. CDR3 length equals 14 residues. Germline loops: CDR1 MDHEN, CDR2 SYDVKM. Trimming took 8 bases from V and 6 from J, leaving 17 bases between them. CDR3 in amino acids: CASFSDGEVQPQHF. CDR3 coding DNA: TGTGCCAGCTTCTCAGACGGGGAGGTTCAGCCCCAGCATTTT.

The chain is built from TRBV6-6 and TRBJ2-3, with TRBD2 identical over 10 bases. Trimming took 7 bases from V and 2 from J; bases not matched to a gene: 6. The germline V gene has CDR1 MNHNY and CDR2 SVGAGI (reference sequence). This CDR3 has 15 residues. In DNA, the CDR3 is TGTGCCAGCAAGAAGCTAGCGGGAGTCACAGATACGCAGTATTTT. Amino acid sequence: CASKKLAGVTDTQYF.

This clone was found once. The chain recombines TRBV2 with TRBJ2-7; tentatively, D is TRBD2 (6 bases). There are 13 residues in the CDR3. The germline gives CDR1 SNHLY, CDR2 FYNNEI. V was shortened by 8 bases and J by 5 bases, with 16 bases between the two germline ends. CDR3 sequence reads: CASPEGASDEQYV. CDR3 sequence (DNA): TGTGCCAGCCCGGAGGGAGCATCGGACGAGCAGTACGTC.

The genes are TRBV11-2 and TRBJ2-7; D is unresolved. The germline V gene encodes CDR1 SGHAT and CDR2 FQNNGV. V dropped 5 bases and J dropped 0 bases, with 2 bases sitting between them. The CDR3 runs to 11 residues. CDR3: CASSRSYEQYF. The CDR3 nucleotides read TGTGCCAGCAGCCGCTCCTACGAGCAGTACTTC.

The V gene is TRBV7-2, the J gene TRBJ1-3; 7 bases agree with TRBD1. J lost 2 bases, V lost 5 bases, and 15 bases had no gene match. Germline V gene sequence: CDR1 SGHTA, CDR2 FQGNSA. The length of the CDR3 is 18 residues. CDR3 residues: CASSPSTGLDWAGNTIYF. The DNA for the CDR3 is TGTGCCAGCAGCCCCTCGACAGGGTTAGATTGGGCTGGAAACACCATATATTTT.

The J gene is TRBJ2-2, the V gene TRBV5-4; 9 bases line up with TRBD2. The germline CDR1 and CDR2 sequences are SGHNT and YYREEE (reference sequence). The CDR3 extends over 16 amino acids. Unmatched junction bases numbered 9, after V lost 3 bases and J lost 6 bases. The CDR3 DNA follows: TGTGCCAGCAGCTCTCCCGTGGGCGGGGGGGCCGGGGAGCTGTTTTTT. It encodes CASSSPVGGGAGELFF.

This chain uses TRBV5-6 with TRBJ2-2; 8 bases agree with TRBD1. The CDR3 contains 16 residues. J was trimmed by 2 bases and V by 4 bases; bases with no gene match: 7. The germline gives CDR1 SGHDT, CDR2 YYEEEE. CDR3 sequence: CASSRRTGKNTGELFF. The DNA for the CDR3 is TGTGCCAGCAGCCGCCGGACAGGGAAAAACACCGGGGAGCTGTTTTTT.

The chain recombines TRBV4-1 with TRBJ1-3; TRBD1 might be the D (6 bases). V was shortened by 4 bases and J by 0 bases, with 19 bases between the two germline ends. Germline CDR1 MGHRA, CDR2 YSYEKL. The length of the CDR3 is 18 residues. The CDR3 loop is CASSRAQQDRISGNTIYF. DNA of the CDR3: TGCGCCAGCAGCCGCGCACAACAGGACAGAATCTCTGGAAACACCATATATTTT.